In this sample, the clone carrying this TCR beta chain turned up once. Germline CDR1 SGDLS, CDR2 YYNGEE. V was clipped by 7 bases and J by 5 bases; unmatched bases: 2. The CDR3 consists of 11 residues. This entry comes from a study of CD8+ T cells in alopecia areata. On the study more broadly: The duration of tofacitinib was 6 to 18 months, with 6 months off drug afterward.

As the sequencing template, cDNA was produced by extracting RNA and reverse transcribing it. This table comes from immunoSEQ multiplex PCR, and its TCRdb copy is limited to in-frame clones, with some not included. The repertoire has 190,000 or so clones, roughly 64% of them found once; the top ten carry roughly 13%. Specified treatment: oral pan-JAK inhibitor, 5-10 mg twice daily. Alopecia areata patients had lesional scalp punch biopsies and peripheral blood taken from them. This receptor was taken from a human donor with alopecia areata. The J gene is TRBJ2-5, the V gene TRBV9, with 7 positions matching TRBD2. The specimen was CD8+ T cells sorted from blood, collected at week 24, from a patient treated with tofacitinib. The CDR3 spells CASGGVETQYF. The CDR3 coding sequence is TGTGCCAGCGGGGGGGTCGAGACCCAGTACTTC.